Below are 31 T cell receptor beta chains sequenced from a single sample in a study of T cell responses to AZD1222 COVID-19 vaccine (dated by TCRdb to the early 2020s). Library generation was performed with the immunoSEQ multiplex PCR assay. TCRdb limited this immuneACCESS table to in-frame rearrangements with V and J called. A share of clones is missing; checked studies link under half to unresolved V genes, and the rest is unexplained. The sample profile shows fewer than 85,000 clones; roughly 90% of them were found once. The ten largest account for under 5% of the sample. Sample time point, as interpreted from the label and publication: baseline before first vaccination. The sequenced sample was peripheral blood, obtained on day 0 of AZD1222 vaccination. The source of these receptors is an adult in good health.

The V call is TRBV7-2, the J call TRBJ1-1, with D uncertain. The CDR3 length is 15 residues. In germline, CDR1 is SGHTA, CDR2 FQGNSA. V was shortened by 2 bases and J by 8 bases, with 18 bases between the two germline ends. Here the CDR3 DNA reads TGTGCCAGCAGCTTACGGGCAGTCCCAGACGGGGAAGCTTTCTTT. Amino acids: CASSLRAVPDGEAFF.

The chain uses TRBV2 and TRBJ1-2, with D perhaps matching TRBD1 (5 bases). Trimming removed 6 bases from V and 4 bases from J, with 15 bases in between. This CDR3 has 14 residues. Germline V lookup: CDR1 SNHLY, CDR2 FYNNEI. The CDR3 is CASSDSEGPYGYTF. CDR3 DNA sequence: TGTGCCAGCAGCGACTCCGAGGGGCCCTATGGCTACACCTTC.

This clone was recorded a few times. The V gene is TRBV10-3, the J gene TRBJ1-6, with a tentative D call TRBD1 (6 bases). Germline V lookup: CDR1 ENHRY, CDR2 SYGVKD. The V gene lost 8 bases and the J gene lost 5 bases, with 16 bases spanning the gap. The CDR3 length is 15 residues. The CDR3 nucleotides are TGTGCCATCCGAGCGGGGGGCAGCGATAATTCACCCCTCCACTTT. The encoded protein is CAIRAGGSDNSPLHF.

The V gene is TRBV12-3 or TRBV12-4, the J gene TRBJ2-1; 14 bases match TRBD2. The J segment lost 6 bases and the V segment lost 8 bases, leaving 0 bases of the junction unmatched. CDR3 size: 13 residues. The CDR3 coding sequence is TGTGCCAGCGGACTAGCGGGGGGCAATGAGCAGTTCTTC. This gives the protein CASGLAGGNEQFF.

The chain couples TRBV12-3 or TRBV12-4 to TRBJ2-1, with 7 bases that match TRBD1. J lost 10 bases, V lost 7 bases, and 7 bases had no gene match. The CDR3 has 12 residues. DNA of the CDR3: TGTGCCAGCATTAACAGGGGAGACGAGCAGTTCTTC. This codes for CASINRGDEQFF.

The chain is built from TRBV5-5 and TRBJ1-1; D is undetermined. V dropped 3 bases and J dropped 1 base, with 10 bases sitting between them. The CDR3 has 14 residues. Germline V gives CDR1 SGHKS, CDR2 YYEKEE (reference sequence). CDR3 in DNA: TGTGCCAGCAGCTCCCCGACCGAGAACACTGAAGCTTTCTTT. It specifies CASSSPTENTEAFF.

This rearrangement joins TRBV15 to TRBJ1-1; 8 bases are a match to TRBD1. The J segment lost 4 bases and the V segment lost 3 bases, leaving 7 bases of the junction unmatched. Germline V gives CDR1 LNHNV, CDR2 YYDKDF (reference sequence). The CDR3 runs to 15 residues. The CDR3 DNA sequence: TGTGCCACCAGCAGCGACAGACAGGGGACCACTGAAGCTTTCTTT. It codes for CATSSDRQGTTEAFF.

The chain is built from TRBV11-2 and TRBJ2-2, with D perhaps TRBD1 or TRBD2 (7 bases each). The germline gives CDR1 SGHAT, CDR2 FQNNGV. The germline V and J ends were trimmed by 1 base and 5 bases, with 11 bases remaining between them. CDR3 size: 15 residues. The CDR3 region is CASSLAGGGTGELFF. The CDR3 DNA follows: TGTGCCAGCAGCTTAGCAGGGGGGGGTACCGGGGAGCTGTTTTTT.

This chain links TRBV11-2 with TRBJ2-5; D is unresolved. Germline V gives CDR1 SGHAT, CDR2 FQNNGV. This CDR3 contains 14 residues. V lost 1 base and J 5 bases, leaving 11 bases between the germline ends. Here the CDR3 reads CASSLAPVRETQYF. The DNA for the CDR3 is TGTGCCAGCAGCTTAGCGCCAGTGCGGGAGACCCAGTACTTC.

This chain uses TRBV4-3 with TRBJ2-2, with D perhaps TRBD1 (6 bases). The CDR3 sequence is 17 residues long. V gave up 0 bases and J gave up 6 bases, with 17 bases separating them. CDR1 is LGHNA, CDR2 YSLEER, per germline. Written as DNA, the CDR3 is TGCGCCAGCAGCCAAGACATTACAGGGATGGCGGCCGGGGAGCTGTTTTTT. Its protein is CASSQDITGMAAGELFF.

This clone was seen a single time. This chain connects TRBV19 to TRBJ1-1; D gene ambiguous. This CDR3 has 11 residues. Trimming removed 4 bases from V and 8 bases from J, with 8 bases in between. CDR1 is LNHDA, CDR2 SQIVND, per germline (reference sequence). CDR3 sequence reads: CASSTELEAFF. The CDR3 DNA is TGTGCCAGTAGTACCGAACTCGAAGCTTTCTTT.

This chain's CDR3 is CASSLDLGSYNEQFF. Here the CDR3 DNA reads TGTGCCAGCAGCTTGGACTTGGGCTCCTACAATGAGCAGTTCTTC. The chain joins TRBV11-3 to TRBJ2-1, with D perhaps TRBD2 (5 bases). This CDR3 has 15 residues. V gave up 3 bases and J gave up 0 bases, with 9 bases separating them. Germline V gene lookup returns CDR1 SGHNT and CDR2 YENEEA.

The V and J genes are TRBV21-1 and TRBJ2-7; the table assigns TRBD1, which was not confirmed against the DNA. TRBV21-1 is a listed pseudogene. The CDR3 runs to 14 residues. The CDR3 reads CASSRRGQHYEQYF. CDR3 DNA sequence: TGTGCCAGCAGCCGCAGGGGACAGCACTACGAGCAGTACTTC.

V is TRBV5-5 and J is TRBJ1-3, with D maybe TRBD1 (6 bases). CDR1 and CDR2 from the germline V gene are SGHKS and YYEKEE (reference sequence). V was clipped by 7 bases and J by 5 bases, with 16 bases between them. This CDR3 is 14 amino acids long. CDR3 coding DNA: TGTGCCAGCTGCCCGGGGGACATGAGAAACACCATATATTTT. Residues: CASCPGDMRNTIYF.

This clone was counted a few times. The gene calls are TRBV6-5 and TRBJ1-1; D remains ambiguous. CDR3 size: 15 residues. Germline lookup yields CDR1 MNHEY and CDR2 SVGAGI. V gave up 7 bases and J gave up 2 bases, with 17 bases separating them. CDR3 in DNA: TGTGCCAGCATCGGCAGGCGACGGATTAACACTGAAGCTTTCTTT. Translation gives CASIGRRRINTEAFF.

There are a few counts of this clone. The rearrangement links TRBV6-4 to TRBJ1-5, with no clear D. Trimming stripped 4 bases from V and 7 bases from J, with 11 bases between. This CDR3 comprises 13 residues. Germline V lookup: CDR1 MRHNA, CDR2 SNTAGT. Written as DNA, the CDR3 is TGTGCCAGCAGTGTGCGCGAGTTCCAGCCCCAGCATTTT. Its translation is CASSVREFQPQHF.

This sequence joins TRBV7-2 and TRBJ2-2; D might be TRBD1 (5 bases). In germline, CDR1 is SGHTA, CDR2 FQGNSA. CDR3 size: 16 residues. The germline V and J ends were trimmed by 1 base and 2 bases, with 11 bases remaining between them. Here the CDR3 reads CASSLVRVGNTGELFF. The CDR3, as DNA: TGTGCCAGCAGCTTAGTCAGGGTGGGAAACACCGGGGAGCTGTTTTTT.

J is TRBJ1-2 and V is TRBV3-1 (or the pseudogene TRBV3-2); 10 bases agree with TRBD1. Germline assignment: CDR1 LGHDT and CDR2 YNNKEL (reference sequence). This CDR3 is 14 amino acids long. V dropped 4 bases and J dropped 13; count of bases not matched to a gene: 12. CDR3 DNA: TGTGCCAGCAGCCTCACAGGGGGGACAGGGGTTTCCACCTTC. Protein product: CASSLTGGTGVSTF.

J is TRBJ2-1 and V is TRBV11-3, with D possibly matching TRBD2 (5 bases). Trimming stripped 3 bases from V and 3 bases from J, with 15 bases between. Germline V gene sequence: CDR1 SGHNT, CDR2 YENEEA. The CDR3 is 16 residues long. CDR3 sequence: CASSFNRLYNYNEQFF. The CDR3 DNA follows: TGTGCCAGCAGCTTCAACAGACTATACAACTACAATGAGCAGTTCTTC.

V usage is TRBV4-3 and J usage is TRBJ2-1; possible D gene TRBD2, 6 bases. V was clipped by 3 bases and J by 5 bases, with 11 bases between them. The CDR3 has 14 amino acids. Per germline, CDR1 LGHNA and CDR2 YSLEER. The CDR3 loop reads CASSQGRFDNEQFF. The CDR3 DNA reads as TGCGCCAGCAGCCAGGGGAGGTTTGACAATGAGCAGTTCTTC.

The CDR3 reads CASRQLYEQFF. The CDR3 region has the DNA TGTGCCAGCCGCCAGCTTTATGAGCAGTTCTTC. The chain joins TRBV11-3 to TRBJ2-1; no definite D call. The CDR3 length is 11 residues. The V gene's germline CDR1 is SGHNT and CDR2 YENEEA. V lost 8 bases to trimming and J lost 8 bases, with 10 bases between them. Full variable domain (rest looked up from reference TRBV11-3 and TRBJ2-1): EAGVVQSPRYKIIEKKQPVAFWCNPISGHNTLYWYLQNLGQGPELLIRYENEEAVDDSQLPKDRFSAERLKGVDSTLKIQPAELGDSAVYLCASRQLYEQFFGPGTRLTVL.

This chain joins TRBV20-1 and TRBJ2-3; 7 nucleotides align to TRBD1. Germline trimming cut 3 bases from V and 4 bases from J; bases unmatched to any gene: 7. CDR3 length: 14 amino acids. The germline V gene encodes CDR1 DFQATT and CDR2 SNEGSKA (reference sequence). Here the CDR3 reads CSASPTGLPDTQYF. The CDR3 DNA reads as TGCAGTGCTAGTCCGACAGGGCTACCAGATACGCAGTATTTT.

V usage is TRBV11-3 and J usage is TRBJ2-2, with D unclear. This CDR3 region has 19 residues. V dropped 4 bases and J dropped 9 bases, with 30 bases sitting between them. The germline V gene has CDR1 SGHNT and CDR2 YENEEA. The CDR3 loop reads CASSSSWYPPDALAWELFF. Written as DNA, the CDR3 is TGTGCCAGCAGCTCCTCATGGTATCCGCCTGATGCTCTTGCCTGGGAGCTGTTTTTT.

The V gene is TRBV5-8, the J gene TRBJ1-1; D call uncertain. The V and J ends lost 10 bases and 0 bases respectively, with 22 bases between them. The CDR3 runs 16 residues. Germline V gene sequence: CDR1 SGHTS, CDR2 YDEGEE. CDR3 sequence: CAARRSRWVMNTEAFF. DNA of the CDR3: TGTGCCGCCAGGCGGTCCCGGTGGGTTATGAACACTGAAGCTTTCTTT.

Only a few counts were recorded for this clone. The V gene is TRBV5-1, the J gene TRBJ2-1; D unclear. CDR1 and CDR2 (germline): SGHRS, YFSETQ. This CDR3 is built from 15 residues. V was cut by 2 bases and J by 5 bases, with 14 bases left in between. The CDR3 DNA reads TGCGCCAGCAGCTTAATAGATCGACCTGACAATGAGCAGTTCTTC. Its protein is CASSLIDRPDNEQFF.

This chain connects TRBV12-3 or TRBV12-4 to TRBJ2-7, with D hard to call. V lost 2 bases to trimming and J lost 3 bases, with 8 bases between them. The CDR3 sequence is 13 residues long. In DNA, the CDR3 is TGTGCCAGCAGTTTACCGCTGGGCTACGAGCAGTACTTC. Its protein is CASSLPLGYEQYF.

The CDR3 sequence: CASSQDRVGNTEAFF. DNA of the CDR3: TGTGCCAGCAGCCAAGATCGTGTTGGGAACACTGAAGCTTTCTTT. V and J are TRBV4-2 and TRBJ1-1; D unclear. CDR1 and CDR2 from the germline V gene are LGHNA and YNFKEQ. The V gene lost 0 bases and the J gene lost 1 base, with 9 bases spanning the gap. The CDR3 contains 15 residues.

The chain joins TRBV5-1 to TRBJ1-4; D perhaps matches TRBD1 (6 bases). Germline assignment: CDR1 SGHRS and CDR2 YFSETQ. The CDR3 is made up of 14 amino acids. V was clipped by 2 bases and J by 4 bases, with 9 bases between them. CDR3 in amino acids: CASSFRGINEKLFF. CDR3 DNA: TGCGCCAGCAGCTTCAGGGGAATTAATGAAAAACTGTTTTTT.

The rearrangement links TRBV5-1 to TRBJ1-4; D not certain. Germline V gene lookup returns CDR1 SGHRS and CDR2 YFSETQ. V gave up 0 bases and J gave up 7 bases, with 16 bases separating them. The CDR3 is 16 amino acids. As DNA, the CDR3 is TGCGCCAGCAGCTTGGAATGGGCGACGGCCGTTGAAAAACTGTTTTTT. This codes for CASSLEWATAVEKLFF.

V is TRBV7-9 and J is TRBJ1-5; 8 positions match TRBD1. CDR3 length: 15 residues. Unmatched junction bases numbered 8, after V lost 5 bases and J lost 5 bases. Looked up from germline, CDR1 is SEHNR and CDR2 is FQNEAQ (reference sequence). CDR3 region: CASSKGDRIDQPQHF. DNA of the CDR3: TGTGCCAGCAGCAAGGGGGACAGGATTGATCAGCCCCAGCATTTT. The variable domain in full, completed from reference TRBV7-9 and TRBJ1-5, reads DTGVSQNPRHKITKRGQNVTFRCDPISEHNRLYWYRQTLGQGPEFLTYFQNEAQLEKSRLLSDRFSAERPKGSFSTLEIQRTEQGDSAMYLCASSKGDRIDQPQHFGDGTRLSIL.

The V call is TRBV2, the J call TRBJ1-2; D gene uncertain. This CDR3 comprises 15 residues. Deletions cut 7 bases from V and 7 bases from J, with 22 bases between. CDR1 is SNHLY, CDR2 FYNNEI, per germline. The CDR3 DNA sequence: TGTGCCAGCATAAGAAATGGACTTGGAGGTAGTGGCTACACCTTC. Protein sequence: CASIRNGLGGSGYTF.